A single sample gave rise to the 22 T cell receptor beta chains below, sequenced in a study of a mutant IDH1 vaccine in newly diagnosed glioma. The time point here: baseline, week 1 (first vaccination visit). Treatment in this sample: pre-vaccination baseline after standard-of-care therapy. TCRdb's table, derived via immunoSEQ multiplex PCR, lists solely in-frame clones and lacks some. The sample lists over 20,000 clones, approximately 93% occurring once. This sample comprised PBMCs, obtained from a glioma patient treated with radiotherapy, temozolomide or both. The receptors derive from a man aged 25 to 45 with glioma.

Note on this clone: Other DNA sequences of this sample code for an identical CDR3. V gene TRBV5-1 combines with J gene TRBJ2-7; possibly TRBD2 for D (5 bases). Germline loops: CDR1 SGHRS, CDR2 YFSETQ. This CDR3 comprises 12 residues. Trimming took 2 bases from V and 3 from J, leaving 6 bases between them. CDR3 DNA sequence: TGCGCCAGCAGCTTAAGCGGCTACGAGCAGTACTTC. Protein sequence: CASSLSGYEQYF. The full variable domain, in which reference TRBV5-1 and TRBJ2-7 provide the parts outside the CDR3, is KAGVTQTPRYLIKTRGQQVTLSCSPISGHRSVSWYQQTPGQGLQFLFEYFSETQRNKGNFPGRFSGRQFSNSRSEMNVSTLELGDSALYLCASSLSGYEQYFGPGTRLTVT.

This chain connects TRBV11-2 to TRBJ2-3; D ambiguous. V was pared by 2 bases and J by 0 bases, with 9 bases between. The CDR3 sequence is 15 residues long. The germline CDR1 and CDR2 sequences are SGHAT and FQNNGV. The CDR3 DNA is TGTGCCAGCAGCTTAAAGTTCACTAGCACAGATACGCAGTATTTT. Protein: CASSLKFTSTDTQYF.

The rearrangement joins TRBV7-2 to TRBJ1-5; 8 nucleotides align to TRBD1. Trimming at V came to 4 bases and at J to 0 bases, leaving 5 bases not matched to a gene. The CDR3 runs 16 residues. Germline V gene lookup returns CDR1 SGHTA and CDR2 FQGNSA. CDR3 nucleotides: TGTGCCAGCAGCTCGGGGACAGGCAATAGCAATCAGCCCCAGCATTTT. It codes for CASSSGTGNSNQPQHF.

The DNA of the CDR3 is TGCGCCAGCAGCTTGGACAGGGACTACGAGCAGTACTTC. Residues: CASSLDRDYEQYF. The chain employs TRBV5-1 and TRBJ2-7; maybe TRBD1 (6 bases). This CDR3 spans 13 amino acids. V was pared by 0 bases and J by 3 bases, with 7 bases between. Germline loops: CDR1 SGHRS, CDR2 YFSETQ.

This clone has a single count. The chain has TRBV4-2 and TRBJ1-2; 8 bases agree with TRBD1. Trimming took 0 bases from V and 8 from J; bases not matched to a gene: 8. The CDR3 runs to 15 residues. Germline CDR1 LGHNA, CDR2 YNFKEQ. Here the CDR3 DNA reads TGTGCCAGCAGCCAAGATTCACACAGGGGGGACGGCTACACCTTC. Translated: CASSQDSHRGDGYTF.

This chain joins TRBV27 and TRBJ2-7, with D perhaps TRBD1 (5 bases). V was pared by 4 bases and J by 0 bases, with 16 bases between. The CDR3 runs 16 residues. The germline gives CDR1 MNHEY, CDR2 SMNVEV (reference sequence). CDR3 amino acids: CASSYLGAQSSYEQYF. Here the CDR3 DNA reads TGTGCCAGCAGTTACTTAGGGGCCCAGAGCTCCTACGAGCAGTACTTC.

The V gene is TRBV6-5, the J gene TRBJ1-1, with 12 positions matching TRBD1. J gave up 7 bases and V 6 bases, and 9 bases lay outside the gene matches. Germline V CDR1 and CDR2: MNHEY, SVGAGI. This CDR3 region has 15 residues. As DNA, the CDR3 is TGTGCCAGCAGGGTTAGGGGACAGGGGGCCGGTGAAGCTTTCTTT. It yields the protein CASRVRGQGAGEAFF.

The J gene is TRBJ1-5, the V gene TRBV30, with TRBD1 as a possible D gene (5 bases). The germline CDR1 and CDR2 sequences are GTSNPN and SVGIG (reference sequence). V shed 3 bases and J shed 6 bases, with 12 bases lying between them. The CDR3 length is 13 residues. The CDR3 nucleotides read TGTGCCTGGAGCTCTCAGGGCAGTCAGCCCCAGCATTTT. It encodes CAWSSQGSQPQHF.

As DNA, the CDR3 is TGTGCCAGCAGCGAGGGGACAGGGGGAACCGGGGAGCTGTTTTTT. This gives the protein CASSEGTGGTGELFF. The chain couples TRBV7-7 to TRBJ2-2, with 11 bases matching TRBD1. Germline V gives CDR1 SSHAT, CDR2 FNYEAQ (reference sequence). This CDR3 comprises 15 residues. The V gene end was trimmed by 5 bases and the J gene end by 5 bases; junction bases not matched to a gene: 4.

The J gene is TRBJ1-1, the V gene TRBV5-5; perhaps TRBD1 as D (5 bases). The V end was cut by 6 bases, the J end by 5 bases, with 14 bases between. CDR3 length: 13 amino acids. From germline, CDR1 is SGHKS and CDR2 YYEKEE (reference sequence). The CDR3 sequence: CASKRAGTTEAFF. CDR3 nucleotide sequence: TGTGCCAGCAAGCGCGCCGGGACGACTGAAGCTTTCTTT.

The rearrangement uses TRBV10-3 and TRBJ2-7, with D possibly matching TRBD1 (5 bases). The V and J ends lost 2 bases and 4 bases respectively, with 9 bases between them. CDR3 length: 13 residues. Germline V lookup: CDR1 ENHRY, CDR2 SYGVKD. The CDR3 is CAISEQRQYEQYF. Here the CDR3 DNA reads TGTGCCATCAGTGAGCAGAGACAGTACGAGCAGTACTTC.

V is TRBV10-3 and J is TRBJ1-1; 8 bases fit TRBD1. The ends lost 7 bases at V and 2 bases at J; junction bases unmatched: 12. This CDR3 comprises 16 residues. The germline gives CDR1 ENHRY, CDR2 SYGVKD. The CDR3 sequence is CAIKTSTGVVNTEAFF. The CDR3 nucleotides read TGTGCCATCAAAACGTCGACAGGGGTTGTCAACACTGAAGCTTTCTTT.

The chain combines TRBV6-6 with TRBJ2-7; tentatively, D is TRBD2 (6 bases). Germline V lookup: CDR1 MNHNY, CDR2 SVGAGI (reference sequence). This CDR3 comprises 16 residues. Trimming removed 3 bases at V and 1 base at J, with 16 bases between. CDR3 region: CASSYSLARGSYEQYF. The CDR3 DNA follows: TGTGCCAGCAGTTATTCGCTAGCGCGGGGATCCTACGAGCAGTACTTC.

V is TRBV7-2 and J is TRBJ1-1, with D possibly being TRBD1 (6 bases). Trimming took 0 bases from V and 0 from J, leaving 11 bases between them. CDR1 is SGHTA, CDR2 FQGNSA, per germline. The CDR3 is made up of 16 amino acids. In DNA form, the CDR3 reads TGTGCCAGCAGCTTAGCCGGGACAACGATGAACACTGAAGCTTTCTTT. The encoded protein is CASSLAGTTMNTEAFF.

The chain is built from TRBV5-5 and TRBJ1-3; D unresolved. This CDR3 has 16 amino acids. Per germline, CDR1 SGHKS and CDR2 YYEKEE (reference sequence). The V and J ends lost 1 base and 2 bases respectively, with 13 bases between them. The CDR3 sequence is CASSLRPPVTGNTIYF. In DNA form, the CDR3 reads TGTGCCAGCAGCTTGAGGCCCCCTGTAACTGGAAACACCATATATTTT. The complete variable domain, with remaining parts taken from reference TRBV5-5 and TRBJ1-3, reads DAGVTQSPTHLIKTRGQQVTLRCSPISGHKSVSWYQQVLGQGPQFIFQYYEKEERGRGNFPDRFSARQFPNYSSELNVNALLLGDSALYLCASSLRPPVTGNTIYFGEGSWLTVV.

This chain connects TRBV28 to TRBJ1-6; 8 bases are a match to TRBD1. The trim removed 6 bases at V and 7 bases at J, leaving 11 bases unmatched. The germline gives CDR1 MDHEN, CDR2 SYDVKM. The CDR3 is made up of 16 amino acids. DNA for the CDR3: TGTGCCAGCAGGACGGAAACGGACAGGGAGAATTCACCCCTCCACTTT. Translated, it gives CASRTETDRENSPLHF.

The rearrangement joins TRBV7-9 to TRBJ1-2; no firm D call. Trimming took 4 bases from V and 4 from J, leaving 7 bases between them. Per the germline V gene, CDR1 is SEHNR and CDR2 is FQNEAQ (reference sequence). This CDR3 is 12 amino acids long. CDR3 sequence reads: CASSSGIYGYTF. The CDR3 nucleotides are TGTGCCAGCAGCTCGGGCATCTATGGCTACACCTTC.

A single count supports this clone. The V and J genes are TRBV11-2 and TRBJ2-3; 9 bases are a match to TRBD1. The CDR3 length is 17 residues. V was pared by 6 bases and J by 1 base, with 11 bases of the junction left unmatched. The V gene's germline CDR1 is SGHAT and CDR2 FQNNGV. CDR3 loop: CASRHVTGGYGTDTQYF. Here the CDR3 DNA reads TGTGCCAGCAGGCATGTTACAGGGGGCTACGGCACAGATACGCAGTATTTT.

The genes are TRBV27 and TRBJ1-1, with D perhaps matching TRBD1 (5 bases). V gave up 5 bases and J gave up 1 base, with 11 bases separating them. This CDR3 contains 14 residues. Germline V gene data show CDR1 as MNHEY and CDR2 as SMNVEV (reference sequence). CDR3 bases: TGTGCCAGCAGTCGGCAAAGGGGGAACACTGAAGCTTTCTTT. It yields the protein CASSRQRGNTEAFF.

This chain uses TRBV27 with TRBJ1-5; unclear D gene. Trimming took off 5 bases at V and 4 bases at J, with 6 bases between the two ends. The germline gives CDR1 MNHEY, CDR2 SMNVEV (reference sequence). This CDR3 is 12 amino acids long. In DNA form, the CDR3 reads TGTGCCAGCAGTACAGCAAATCAGCCCCAGCATTTT. Its protein is CASSTANQPQHF.

This clone was detected only a few times. The chain uses TRBV5-1 and TRBJ2-7; either TRBD1 or TRBD2 may supply D (5 bases each). CDR1 is SGHRS and CDR2 is YFSETQ in the germline V gene. The CDR3 sequence is 12 residues long. V shed 4 bases and J shed 5 bases, with 10 bases lying between them. The CDR3 is CASSAGTDEQYF. CDR3 coding DNA: TGCGCCAGCAGCGCCGGGACGGACGAGCAGTACTTC.

The chain has TRBV5-1 and TRBJ1-1; no clear D. V dropped 6 bases and J dropped 1 base, with 10 bases sitting between them. Germline loops: CDR1 SGHRS, CDR2 YFSETQ. This CDR3 comprises 13 residues. CDR3 DNA: TGCGCCAGCAAGCCTTCAGCGAACACTGAAGCTTTCTTT. Translation gives CASKPSANTEAFF.